These 28 T cell receptor beta chains originate from one sample sequenced in a study of graft-versus-host responses after intestinal transplantation. Repertoires were generated with immunoSEQ multiplex PCR, while TCRdb's copy carries only in-frame clones and drops some. The profile shows over 45,000 clones, approximately 92% of them singletons. Here the sequenced sample was PBMCs, taken around 27 months after a first intestinal transplant, on the day of a second. Receptors originate from a human patient who received an intestinal transplant, so some T cells may come from the graft donor.

The CDR3 protein is CASSQESRRDLGPDTQYF. In DNA form, the CDR3 reads TGTGCCAGCAGTCAAGAATCCCGCCGTGATTTAGGGCCAGATACGCAGTATTTT. The rearrangement joins TRBV27 to TRBJ2-3, with unresolved D. CDR3 length: 18 amino acids. Per the germline V gene, CDR1 is MNHEY and CDR2 is SMNVEV (reference sequence). The ends were cut back, 5 bases at V and 4 bases at J, with 25 bases in the middle.

This chain joins TRBV5-6 and TRBJ2-1; 12 bases align to TRBD2. This CDR3 comprises 18 residues. V was clipped by 3 bases and J by 7 bases; unmatched bases: 14. Germline-derived CDR1 and CDR2 are SGHDT and YYEEEE. Written as DNA, the CDR3 is TGTGCCAGCAGCTGGCTTACTAGCGGGAGGACCACAGTGAATGAGCAGTTCTTC. Encoded protein: CASSWLTSGRTTVNEQFF.

This chain joins TRBV27 and TRBJ2-2; D is ambiguous. The V end lost 6 bases, the J end lost 7 bases, and 9 bases lay between the germline ends. The CDR3 totals 12 residues. CDR1 MNHEY and CDR2 SMNVEV come from the germline V gene (reference sequence). CDR3 nucleotide sequence: TGTGCCAGCAGCAGGAGAGGCGGGGAGCTGTTTTTT. Its protein is CASSRRGGELFF.

The table lists this clone with a count of one. The chain uses TRBV11-2 and TRBJ2-7; D gene uncertain. The germline V and J ends were trimmed by 5 bases and 6 bases, with 11 bases remaining between them. Germline values: CDR1 SGHAT, CDR2 FQNNGV. The CDR3 has 12 residues. For the CDR3, the DNA is TGTGCCAGCAGCCGCTTCTCATTCGAGCAGTACTTC. Encoded protein: CASSRFSFEQYF.

The chain carries TRBV5-1 and TRBJ1-6; D uncertain. The CDR3 extends over 14 amino acids. Trimming removed 2 bases at V and 7 bases at J, with 10 bases between. Per the germline V gene, CDR1 is SGHRS and CDR2 is YFSETQ. The CDR3 DNA is TGCGCCAGCAGCTTCACGGTTGGCAATTCACCCCTCCACTTT. Translated, it gives CASSFTVGNSPLHF.

This chain uses TRBV29-1 with TRBJ2-3; D gene ambiguous. V was trimmed by 7 bases and J by 6 bases, leaving 11 bases between them. This CDR3 is 11 amino acids long. Looked up from germline, CDR1 is SQVTM and CDR2 is ANQGSEA. The CDR3 is CSETVADTQYF. The DNA of the CDR3 is TGCAGCGAGACCGTGGCCGATACGCAGTATTTT.

CDR3 nucleotide sequence: TGTGCCAGCAGTTACTCCCCAGGGCTGGGGAATGAGCAGTTCTTC. Its translation: CASSYSPGLGNEQFF. The chain has TRBV6-5 and TRBJ2-1; TRBD1 is a possible D gene (5 bases). Germline V CDR1 and CDR2: MNHEY, SVGAGI. The CDR3 spans 15 residues. Trimming stripped 0 bases from V and 7 bases from J, with 13 bases between.

The V and J genes are TRBV5-1 and TRBJ2-3, with 10 bases identical to TRBD2. Germline loops: CDR1 SGHRS, CDR2 YFSETQ. CDR3 length: 16 amino acids. The ends lost 0 bases at V and 0 bases at J; junction bases unmatched: 1. In DNA form, the CDR3 reads TGCGCCAGCAGCTTGGAAGCGGGAGGGAGCACAGATACGCAGTATTTT. Translating it yields CASSLEAGGSTDTQYF.

The chain joins TRBV19 to TRBJ2-1; 8 bases match TRBD1. Germline V gene lookup returns CDR1 LNHDA and CDR2 SQIVND (reference sequence). CDR3 size: 16 residues. Unmatched junction bases numbered 12, after V lost 4 bases and J lost 7 bases. CDR3 in DNA: TGTGCCAGTAGTACCTTGTCGGGCAGGGGGCGGAATGAGCAGTTCTTC. It codes for CASSTLSGRGRNEQFF.

This clone was observed once. The genes are TRBV4-2 and TRBJ2-7; 10 nucleotides align to TRBD2. The CDR3 is made up of 18 amino acids. V shed 2 bases, J shed 0 bases, and the junction held 10 bases outside the gene matches. CDR1 and CDR2 from the germline V gene are LGHNA and YNFKEQ. The CDR3 DNA sequence: TGTGCCAGCAGCCAAAAAAAGGGGGGACTAGCGAGCTCCTACGAGCAGTACTTC. This encodes CASSQKKGGLASSYEQYF.

The chain recombines TRBV5-4 with TRBJ2-5; 10 bases are shared with TRBD2. The J call may be incorrect, as the DNA end agrees better with TRBJ2-7. From germline, CDR1 is SGHNT and CDR2 YYREEE (reference sequence). The CDR3 consists of 15 residues. The DNA for the CDR3 is TGTGCCAGCAGCCAGAATCGCCTAGCGGGAGACGAGCAGTACTTC. Translation gives CASSQNRLAGDEQYF.

The CDR3 DNA is TGTGCCAGCAGCTTCACAGGGGTTGAAGCTTTCTTT. Translating it yields CASSFTGVEAFF. The V call is TRBV7-2, the J call TRBJ1-1, with 7 positions matching TRBD1. V lost 3 bases and J lost 7; bases outside the gene matches: 2. From germline, CDR1 is SGHTA and CDR2 FQGNSA. This CDR3 is built from 12 residues. Using reference TRBV7-2 and TRBJ1-1 for the parts outside the CDR3, the full variable domain is GAGVSQSPSNKVTEKGKDVELRCDPISGHTALYWYRQSLGQGLEFLIYFQGNSAPDKSGLPSDRFSAERTGGSVSTLTIQRTQQEDSAVYLCASSFTGVEAFFGQGTRLTVV.

The rearrangement joins TRBV18 to TRBJ1-4, with no clear D. The CDR3 totals 13 residues. The ends were cut back, 0 bases at V and 7 bases at J, with 6 bases in the middle. The germline V gene has CDR1 KGHSH and CDR2 LQKENI. The CDR3 region has the DNA TGTGCCAGCTCACCACCCGGAGGTGAAAAACTGTTTTTT. Its protein is CASSPPGGEKLFF.

V and J are TRBV19 and TRBJ2-3, with TRBD1 identical over 7 bases. Losses at the gene ends were 4 bases for V and 2 bases for J; bases not matched to a gene: 3. The germline gives CDR1 LNHDA, CDR2 SQIVND (reference sequence). The CDR3 runs 14 residues. CDR3: CASSSGQDTDTQYF. The CDR3 DNA reads as TGTGCCAGTAGTAGCGGACAGGACACAGATACGCAGTATTTT.

The rearrangement links TRBV27 to TRBJ2-5; D not certain. The J call may be mistaken, given a closer DNA end match to TRBJ2-7. Germline CDR1 reads MNHEY; CDR2 reads SMNVEV (reference sequence). The CDR3 consists of 15 residues. CDR3 amino acids: CASSLSGSRTYEQYF. The CDR3 bases are TGTGCCAGCAGTTTATCGGGTTCTCGAACCTACGAGCAGTACTTC.

The chain uses TRBV28 and TRBJ2-5, with a tentative D call TRBD1 (5 bases). This CDR3 contains 16 residues. The germline V gene has CDR1 MDHEN and CDR2 SYDVKM. V was clipped by 1 base and J by 5 bases, with 17 bases between them. The CDR3 DNA follows: TGTGCCAGCAGTTTATCAACAGGCCCCAATCGGGAGACCCAGTACTTC. The encoded protein is CASSLSTGPNRETQYF.

The V and J genes are TRBV6-1 and TRBJ2-7; D call uncertain. This CDR3 has 15 amino acids. V was shortened by 9 bases and J by 0 bases, with 18 bases between the two germline ends. Germline CDR1 reads MNHNS; CDR2 reads SASEGT. Written as DNA, the CDR3 is TGTGCCAGTCATCCGCTCCCTCACCTCTCCTACGAGCAGTACTTC. Encoded protein: CASHPLPHLSYEQYF.

In its sample, this clone was seen once. This chain joins TRBV11-2 and TRBJ2-7; D possibly corresponds to TRBD1 (5 bases). The V end lost 0 bases, the J end lost 3 bases, and 12 bases lay between the germline ends. Germline-derived CDR1 and CDR2 are SGHAT and FQNNGV. The CDR3 loop spans 15 amino acids. This CDR3 reads CASSLDRQSFYEQYF. DNA of the CDR3: TGTGCCAGCAGCTTAGATCGACAGTCATTCTACGAGCAGTACTTC.

This chain links TRBV6-1 with TRBJ1-2; unclear D gene. Germline V gene data show CDR1 as MNHNS and CDR2 as SASEGT. V gave up 0 bases and J gave up 8 bases, with 16 bases separating them. The CDR3 has 15 amino acids. The CDR3 here is CASSEASARLGGYTF. The DNA for the CDR3 is TGTGCCAGCAGTGAAGCGTCAGCACGTCTGGGGGGCTACACCTTC.

The chain carries TRBV5-8 and TRBJ2-5; D call uncertain. The J call is uncertain, as TRBJ2-7 better fits the DNA end. Looked up from germline, CDR1 is SGHTS and CDR2 is YDEGEE. The CDR3 consists of 16 residues. The chain's CDR3 is CASSLGEYWTSYEQYF. CDR3 nucleotides: TGTGCCAGCAGCTTGGGGGAATACTGGACCTCCTACGAGCAGTACTTC.

This clone has just a few counts. The chain joins TRBV6-4 to TRBJ2-7; the D call may be TRBD1 or TRBD2 (5 bases each). Germline V lookup: CDR1 MRHNA, CDR2 SNTAGT. The CDR3 consists of 13 residues. Deletions cut 7 bases from V and 2 bases from J, with 12 bases between. CDR3 nucleotide sequence: TGTGCCAGCATACCGGGACCAACCTACGAGCAGTACTTC. Amino acids: CASIPGPTYEQYF.

This clone was picked up one time. Other DNA sequences within the sample encode an identical CDR3. CDR3 in amino acids: CASSLGQGAGEQYF. CDR3 bases: TGTGCCAGCAGTCTTGGACAGGGGGCAGGCGAGCAGTACTTC. The chain uses TRBV6-5 and TRBJ2-7, with 11 bases aligning to TRBD1. The CDR3 spans 14 residues. Per germline, CDR1 MNHEY and CDR2 SVGAGI. Unmatched junction bases numbered 6, after V lost 5 bases and J lost 6 bases.

The chain is built from TRBV6-1 and TRBJ2-3; possible D gene TRBD2, 6 bases. V was trimmed by 7 bases and J by 6 bases, leaving 20 bases between them. The length of the CDR3 is 15 residues. Germline V gives CDR1 MNHNS, CDR2 SASEGT. The CDR3 bases are TGTGCCAGCATCCTGGGTCCGCGGGACTTTGATACGCAGTATTTT. As protein: CASILGPRDFDTQYF.

The gene calls are TRBV5-1 and TRBJ2-3, with 11 nucleotides matching TRBD1. CDR3 length: 15 amino acids. CDR1 SGHRS and CDR2 YFSETQ come from the germline V gene. With V trimmed by 3 bases and J by 6 bases, 6 bases remained unmatched. CDR3 DNA: TGCGCCAGCAGCTACAATGGACAGGGGGCGGATACGCAGTATTTT. As protein: CASSYNGQGADTQYF. The variable domain in full, completed from reference TRBV5-1 and TRBJ2-3, reads KAGVTQTPRYLIKTRGQQVTLSCSPISGHRSVSWYQQTPGQGLQFLFEYFSETQRNKGNFPGRFSGRQFSNSRSEMNVSTLELGDSALYLCASSYNGQGADTQYFGPGTRLTVL.

V and J are TRBV2 and TRBJ1-6; perhaps TRBD1 as D (6 bases). Between the trimmed V and J ends, which lost 7 bases and 10 bases, there was a span of 20 bases. CDR3 size: 15 residues. Germline values: CDR1 SNHLY, CDR2 FYNNEI. The CDR3 spells CASIPELGGGSPLHF. The CDR3 DNA sequence: TGTGCCAGCATTCCCGAACTCGGAGGGGGATCACCCCTCCACTTT.

J is TRBJ1-3 and V is TRBV28; no firm D call. The CDR3 length is 16 residues. The V gene lost 6 bases and the J gene lost 4 bases, with 19 bases spanning the gap. Germline V gene sequence: CDR1 MDHEN, CDR2 SYDVKM. The CDR3 nucleotides read TGTGCCAGCAGCCCACCAGAGAGCACGAACGGAAACACCATATATTTT. Protein product: CASSPPESTNGNTIYF. The whole variable domain, filled in from reference TRBV28 and TRBJ1-3, reads DVKVTQSSRYLVKRTGEKVFLECVQDMDHENMFWYRQDPGLGLRLIYFSYDVKMKEKGDIPEGYSVSREKKERFSLILESASTNQTSMYLCASSPPESTNGNTIYFGEGSWLTVV.

The chain is built from TRBV15 and TRBJ1-3, with no clear D. Trimming took 1 base from V and 3 from J, leaving 7 bases between them. This CDR3 region has 14 residues. Germline values: CDR1 LNHNV, CDR2 YYDKDF (reference sequence). The CDR3 coding sequence is TGTGCCACCAGCAGAGTGGCAGTTGGAAACACCATATATTTT. Protein sequence: CATSRVAVGNTIYF.

V is TRBV7-3 and J is TRBJ2-1, with 12 bases matching TRBD2. The CDR3 extends over 15 amino acids. Trimming took 4 bases from V and 4 from J; bases not matched to a gene: 2. Germline-derived CDR1 and CDR2 are SGHTA and FQGTGA. CDR3 DNA: TGTGCCAGCAGCTCAGGACTAGCGGGATACAATGAGCAGTTCTTC. This gives the protein CASSSGLAGYNEQFF.